This T cell receptor (beta chain) derives from a study of identical twins. V was clipped by 3 bases and J by 4 bases; unmatched bases: 6. This CDR3 spans 15 amino acids. This clonotype showed up many times. Template switching created a universal primer site, and the cDNA included unique molecular identifiers. TCRdb itself ran the 5' RACE reads through MiXCR, one entry per CDR3 protein. The sample lists fewer than 250,000 distinct CDR3 sequences, 5.5% to 8% occurring once. The sample was also linked to a second study, of yellow fever vaccine responses in identical twins.

The sequencing input was memory (CD45RO+) T cells sorted from blood. This sequence originates from a woman younger than 30 in good health. V and J are TRBV12-3 or TRBV12-4 and TRBJ2-3; 8 bases map to TRBD2. The chain's CDR3 is CASSFTGGPADTQYF. The CDR3, as DNA: TGTGCCAGCAGTTTTACGGGAGGGCCCGCAGATACGCAGTATTTT.